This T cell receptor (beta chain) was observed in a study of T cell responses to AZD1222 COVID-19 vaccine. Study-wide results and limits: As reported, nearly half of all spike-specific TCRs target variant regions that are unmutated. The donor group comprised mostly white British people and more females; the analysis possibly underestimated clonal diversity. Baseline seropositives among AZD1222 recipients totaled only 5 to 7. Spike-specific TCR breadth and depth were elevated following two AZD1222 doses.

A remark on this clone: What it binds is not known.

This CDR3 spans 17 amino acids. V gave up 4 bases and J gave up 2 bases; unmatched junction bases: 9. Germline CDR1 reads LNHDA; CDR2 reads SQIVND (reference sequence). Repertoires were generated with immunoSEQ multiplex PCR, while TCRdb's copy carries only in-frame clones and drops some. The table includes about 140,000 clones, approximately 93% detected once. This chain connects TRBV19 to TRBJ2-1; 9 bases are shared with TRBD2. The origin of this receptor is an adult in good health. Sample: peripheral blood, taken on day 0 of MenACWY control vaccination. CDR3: CASSTRPIAGAYNEQFF. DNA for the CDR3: TGTGCCAGTAGTACTAGGCCTATAGCGGGGGCCTACAATGAGCAGTTCTTC.